This T cell receptor (beta chain) was sequenced for a study of beta chain features in type 1 diabetes. What was sequenced were expressed TCRB transcripts, since all of the isolated RNA had been reverse transcribed. Measured with immunoSEQ multiplex PCR; TCRdb has only the in-frame clones, and not every one. This table holds just over 600,000 clones, around 15% found once. V was pared by 5 bases and J by 9 bases, with 7 bases of the junction left unmatched. This CDR3 region has 14 residues. The germline gives CDR1 MNHEY, CDR2 SVGAGI. This clone was detected only a few times. The chain has TRBV6-5 and TRBJ2-6, with TRBD1 matching over 7 bases. Sequenced sample: naive CD4+ T cells from blood. The clonotype comes from a man in his late teens or twenties in good health. CDR3 in amino acids: CASSLPGQYNVLTF. The CDR3 bases are TGTGCCAGCAGTCTCCCGGGACAGTACAACGTCCTGACTTTC.